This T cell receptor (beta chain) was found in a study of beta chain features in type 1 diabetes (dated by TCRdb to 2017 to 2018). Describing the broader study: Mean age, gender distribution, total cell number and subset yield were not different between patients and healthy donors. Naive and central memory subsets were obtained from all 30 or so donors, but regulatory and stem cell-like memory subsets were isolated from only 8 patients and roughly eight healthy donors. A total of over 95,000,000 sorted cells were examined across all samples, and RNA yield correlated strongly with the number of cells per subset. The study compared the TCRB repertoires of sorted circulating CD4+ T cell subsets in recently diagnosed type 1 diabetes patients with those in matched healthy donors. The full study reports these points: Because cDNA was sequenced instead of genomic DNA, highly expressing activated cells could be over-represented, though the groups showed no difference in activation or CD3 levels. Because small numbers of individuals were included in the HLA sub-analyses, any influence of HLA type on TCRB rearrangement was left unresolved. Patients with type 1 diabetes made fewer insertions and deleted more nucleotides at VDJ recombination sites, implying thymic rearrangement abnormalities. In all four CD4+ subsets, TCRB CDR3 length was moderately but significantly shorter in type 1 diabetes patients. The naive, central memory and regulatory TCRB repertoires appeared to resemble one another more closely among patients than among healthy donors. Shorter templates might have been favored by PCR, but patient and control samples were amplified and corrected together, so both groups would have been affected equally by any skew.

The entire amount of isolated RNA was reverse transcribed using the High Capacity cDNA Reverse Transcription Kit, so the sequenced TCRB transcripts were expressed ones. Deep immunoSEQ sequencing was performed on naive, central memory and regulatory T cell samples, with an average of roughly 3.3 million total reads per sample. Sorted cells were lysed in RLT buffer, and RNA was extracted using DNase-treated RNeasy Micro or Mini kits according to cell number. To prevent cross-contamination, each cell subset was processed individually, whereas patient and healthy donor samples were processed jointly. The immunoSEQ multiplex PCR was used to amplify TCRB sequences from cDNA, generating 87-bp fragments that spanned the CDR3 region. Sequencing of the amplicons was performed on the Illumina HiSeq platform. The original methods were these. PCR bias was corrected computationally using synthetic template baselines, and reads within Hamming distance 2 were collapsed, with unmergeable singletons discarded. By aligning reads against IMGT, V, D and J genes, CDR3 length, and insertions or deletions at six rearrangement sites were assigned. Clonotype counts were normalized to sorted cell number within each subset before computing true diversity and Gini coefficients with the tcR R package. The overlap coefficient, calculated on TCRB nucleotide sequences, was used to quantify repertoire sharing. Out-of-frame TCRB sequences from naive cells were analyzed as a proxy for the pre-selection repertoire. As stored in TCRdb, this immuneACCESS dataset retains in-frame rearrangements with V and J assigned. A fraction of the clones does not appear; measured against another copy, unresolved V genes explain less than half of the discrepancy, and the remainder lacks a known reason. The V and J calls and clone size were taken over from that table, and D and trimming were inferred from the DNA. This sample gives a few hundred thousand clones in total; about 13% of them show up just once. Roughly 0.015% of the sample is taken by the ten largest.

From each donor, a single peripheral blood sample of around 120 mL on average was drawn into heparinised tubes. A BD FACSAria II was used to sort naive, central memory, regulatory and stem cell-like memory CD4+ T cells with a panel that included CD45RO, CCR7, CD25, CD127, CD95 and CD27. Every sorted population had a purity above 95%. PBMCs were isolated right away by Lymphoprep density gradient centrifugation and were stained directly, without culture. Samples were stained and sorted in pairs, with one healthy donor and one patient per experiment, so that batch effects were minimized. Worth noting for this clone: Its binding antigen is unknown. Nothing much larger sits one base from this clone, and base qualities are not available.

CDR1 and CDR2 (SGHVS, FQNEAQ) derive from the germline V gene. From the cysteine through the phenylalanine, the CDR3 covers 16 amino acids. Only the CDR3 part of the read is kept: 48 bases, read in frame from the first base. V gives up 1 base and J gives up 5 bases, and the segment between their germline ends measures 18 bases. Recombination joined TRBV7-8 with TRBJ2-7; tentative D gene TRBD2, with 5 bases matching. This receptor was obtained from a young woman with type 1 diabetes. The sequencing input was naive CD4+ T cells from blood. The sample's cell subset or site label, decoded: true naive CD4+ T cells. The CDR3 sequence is CASSLDTVLRENEQYF. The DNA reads TGTGCCAGCAGCTTAGATACGGTCCTGAGGGAGAACGAGCAGTACTTC.